This T cell receptor beta chain was recovered during a study of shared clonotypes between healthy human individuals. The study, taken as a whole, reports: Generally, estimated richness proved larger in naive subsets than it did in memory subsets.

CDR1 and CDR2 from the germline V gene are MNHNS and SASEGT. CDR3 size: 14 residues. V was clipped by 6 bases and J by 2 bases, with 14 bases between them. About this clone itself: Antigen specificity is unknown.

Some clones are missing from TCRdb's copy, which holds only in-frame ones; the method was immunoSEQ multiplex PCR. The table lists a few million clones, roughly 93% of them singletons. The receptor was derived from a young man in good health. Some clones in this sample may be carry-over from other donors' samples. This sequence joins TRBV6-1 and TRBJ2-7; D possibly corresponds to TRBD1 (5 bases). The source material was naive CD4+ T cells from PBMCs. Described subset: CD45RA+ positively selected. The CDR3 loop is CASRTTGPPYEQYF. The CDR3 DNA follows: TGTGCCAGCAGAACAACAGGCCCACCCTACGAGCAGTACTTC.